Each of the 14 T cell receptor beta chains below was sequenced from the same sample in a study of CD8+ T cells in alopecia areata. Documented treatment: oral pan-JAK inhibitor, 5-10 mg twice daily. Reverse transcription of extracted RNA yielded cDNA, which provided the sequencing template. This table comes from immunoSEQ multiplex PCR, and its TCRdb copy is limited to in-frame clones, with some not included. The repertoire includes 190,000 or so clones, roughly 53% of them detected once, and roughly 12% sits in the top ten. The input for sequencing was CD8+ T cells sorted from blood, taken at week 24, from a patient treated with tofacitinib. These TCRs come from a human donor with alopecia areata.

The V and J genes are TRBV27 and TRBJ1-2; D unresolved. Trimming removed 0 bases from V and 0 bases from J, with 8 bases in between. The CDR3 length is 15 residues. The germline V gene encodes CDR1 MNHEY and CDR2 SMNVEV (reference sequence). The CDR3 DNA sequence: TGTGCCAGCAGTTTATCGGCAGGAGCTAACTATGGCTACACCTTC. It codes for CASSLSAGANYGYTF.

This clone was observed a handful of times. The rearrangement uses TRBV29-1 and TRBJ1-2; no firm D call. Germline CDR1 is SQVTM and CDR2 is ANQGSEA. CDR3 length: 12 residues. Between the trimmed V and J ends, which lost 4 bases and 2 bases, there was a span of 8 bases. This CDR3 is CSVVSGNYGYTF. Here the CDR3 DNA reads TGCAGCGTTGTGTCGGGGAACTATGGCTACACCTTC.

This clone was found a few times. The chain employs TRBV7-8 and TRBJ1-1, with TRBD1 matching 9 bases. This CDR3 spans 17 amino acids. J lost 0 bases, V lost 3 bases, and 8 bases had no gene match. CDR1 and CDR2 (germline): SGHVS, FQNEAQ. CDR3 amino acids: CASSLERTGVMNTEAFF. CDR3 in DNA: TGTGCCAGCAGCTTGGAAAGGACAGGGGTTATGAACACTGAAGCTTTCTTT. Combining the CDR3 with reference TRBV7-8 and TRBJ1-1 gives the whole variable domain GAGVSQSPRYKVAKRGQDVALRCDPISGHVSLFWYQQALGQGPEFLTYFQNEAQLDKSGLPSDRFFAERPEGSVSTLKIQRTQQEDSAVYLCASSLERTGVMNTEAFFGQGTRLTVV.

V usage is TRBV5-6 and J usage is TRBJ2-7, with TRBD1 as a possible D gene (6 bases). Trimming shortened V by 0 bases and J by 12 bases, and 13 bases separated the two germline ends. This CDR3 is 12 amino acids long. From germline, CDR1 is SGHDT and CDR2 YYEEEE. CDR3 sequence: CASSLGRGPSYF. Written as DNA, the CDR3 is TGTGCCAGCAGCTTGGGCAGGGGCCCCTCGTACTTC.

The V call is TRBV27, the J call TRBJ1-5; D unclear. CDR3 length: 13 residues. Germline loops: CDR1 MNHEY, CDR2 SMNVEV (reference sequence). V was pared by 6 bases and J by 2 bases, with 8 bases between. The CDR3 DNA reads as TGTGCCAGCAGACATGGTGGCAATCAGCCCCAGCATTTT. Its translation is CASRHGGNQPQHF.

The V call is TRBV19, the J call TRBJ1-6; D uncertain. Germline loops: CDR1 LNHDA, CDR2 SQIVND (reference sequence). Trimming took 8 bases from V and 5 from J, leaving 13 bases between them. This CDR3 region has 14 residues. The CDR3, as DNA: TGTGCCAGTCGGATGGCGGGTAATAATTCACCCCTCCACTTT. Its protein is CASRMAGNNSPLHF.

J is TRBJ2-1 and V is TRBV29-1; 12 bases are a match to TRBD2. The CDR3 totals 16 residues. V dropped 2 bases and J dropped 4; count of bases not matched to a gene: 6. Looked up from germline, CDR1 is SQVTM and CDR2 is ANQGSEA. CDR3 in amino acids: CSVENGGLAGYNEQFF. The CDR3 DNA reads TGCAGCGTTGAAAATGGAGGACTAGCGGGGTACAATGAGCAGTTCTTC.

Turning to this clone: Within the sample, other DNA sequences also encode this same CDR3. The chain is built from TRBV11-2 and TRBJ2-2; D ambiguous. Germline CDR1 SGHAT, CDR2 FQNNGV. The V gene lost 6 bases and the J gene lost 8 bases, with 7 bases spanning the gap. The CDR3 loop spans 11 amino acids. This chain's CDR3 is CASSLAGELFF. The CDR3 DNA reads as TGTGCCAGCAGTCTTGCTGGGGAGCTGTTTTTT.

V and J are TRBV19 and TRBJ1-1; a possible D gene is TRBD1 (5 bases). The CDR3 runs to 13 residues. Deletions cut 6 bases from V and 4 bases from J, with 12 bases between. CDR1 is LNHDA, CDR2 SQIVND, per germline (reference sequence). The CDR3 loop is CASSFGGGTEAFF. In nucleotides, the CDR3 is TGTGCCAGTAGCTTCGGCGGGGGCACTGAAGCTTTCTTT.

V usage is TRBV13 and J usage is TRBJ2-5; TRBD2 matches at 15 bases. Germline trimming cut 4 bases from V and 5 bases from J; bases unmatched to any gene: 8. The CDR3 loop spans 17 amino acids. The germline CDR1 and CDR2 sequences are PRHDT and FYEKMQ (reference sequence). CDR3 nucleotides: TGTGCCAGCAGCTCCCGGACTAGCGGGGGGGCCCGGGAGACCCAGTACTTC. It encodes CASSSRTSGGARETQYF.

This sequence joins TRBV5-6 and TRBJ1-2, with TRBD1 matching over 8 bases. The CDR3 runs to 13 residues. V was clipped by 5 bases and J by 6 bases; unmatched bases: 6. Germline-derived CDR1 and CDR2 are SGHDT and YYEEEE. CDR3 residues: CASRETGENGYTF. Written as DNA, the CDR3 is TGTGCCAGCAGAGAGACAGGGGAAAATGGCTACACCTTC.

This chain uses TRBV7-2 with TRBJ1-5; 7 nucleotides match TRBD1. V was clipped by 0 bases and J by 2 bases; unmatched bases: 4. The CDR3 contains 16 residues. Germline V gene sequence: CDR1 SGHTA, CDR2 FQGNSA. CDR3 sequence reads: CASSLALGTGNQPQHF. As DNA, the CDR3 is TGTGCCAGCAGCTTAGCTCTAGGGACAGGCAATCAGCCCCAGCATTTT.

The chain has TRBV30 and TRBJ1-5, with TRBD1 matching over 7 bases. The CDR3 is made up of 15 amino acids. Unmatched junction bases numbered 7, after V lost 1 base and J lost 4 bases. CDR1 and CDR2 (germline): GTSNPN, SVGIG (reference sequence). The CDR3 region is CAWSGPGGVNQPQHF. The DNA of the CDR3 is TGTGCCTGGAGTGGCCCAGGGGGGGTGAATCAGCCCCAGCATTTT. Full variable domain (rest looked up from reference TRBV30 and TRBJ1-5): SQTIHQWPATLVQPVGSPLSLECTVEGTSNPNLYWYRQAAGRGLQLLFYSVGIGQISSEVPQNLSASRPQDRQFILSSKKLLLSDSGFYLCAWSGPGGVNQPQHFGDGTRLSIL.

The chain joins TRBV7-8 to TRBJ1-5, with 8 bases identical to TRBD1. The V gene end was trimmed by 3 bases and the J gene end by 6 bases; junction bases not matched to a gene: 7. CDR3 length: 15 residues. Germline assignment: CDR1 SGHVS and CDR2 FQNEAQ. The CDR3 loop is CASSFHRGFGQPQHF. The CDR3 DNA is TGTGCCAGCAGCTTCCACAGGGGGTTTGGTCAGCCCCAGCATTTT.